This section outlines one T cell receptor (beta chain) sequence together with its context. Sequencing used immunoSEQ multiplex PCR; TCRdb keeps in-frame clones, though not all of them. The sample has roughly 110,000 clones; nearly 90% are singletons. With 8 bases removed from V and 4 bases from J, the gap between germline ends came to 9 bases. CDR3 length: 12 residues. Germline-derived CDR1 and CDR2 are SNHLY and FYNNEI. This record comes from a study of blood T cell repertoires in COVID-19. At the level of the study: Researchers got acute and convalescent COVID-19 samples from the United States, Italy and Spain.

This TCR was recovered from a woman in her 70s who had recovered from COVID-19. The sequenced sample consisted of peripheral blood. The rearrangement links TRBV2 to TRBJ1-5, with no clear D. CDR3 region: CASSLYNQPQHF. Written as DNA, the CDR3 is TGTGCCAGCTCACTATATAATCAGCCCCAGCATTTT.